The following is a T cell receptor beta chain sequence with its context. In the original analysis: Estimation of nucleated cell counts was performed using reference gene primer amplification. Clones were sequenced by immunoSEQ multiplex PCR, and TCRdb holds only the in-frame ones, with some missing. Clonal size and the V and J genes are those of that table, whereas D and trimming came from the DNA. Here the sample spans roughly 180,000 clones, more than 75% being singletons. The data belong to a study of blood T cell repertoires in COVID-19. As for the study in general: PBMCs, B-cell-depleted T cells, or T cells were the source of the cDNA or gDNA that made up the material.

This TCR was sampled from a woman aged 45-60 years with active or convalescent COVID-19. The sequenced material came from peripheral blood.

In DNA form, the CDR3 reads TGCGCCAGCAGCCAAGAGCAGGGCGGTGAGCAGTTCTTC. Its translation: CASSQEQGGEQFF. The chain joins TRBV4-3 to TRBJ2-1, with a possible D match to TRBD1 (5 bases). CDR1 is LGHNA, CDR2 YSLEER, per germline. This CDR3 spans 13 amino acids. V was clipped by 0 bases and J by 9 bases, with 9 bases between them.